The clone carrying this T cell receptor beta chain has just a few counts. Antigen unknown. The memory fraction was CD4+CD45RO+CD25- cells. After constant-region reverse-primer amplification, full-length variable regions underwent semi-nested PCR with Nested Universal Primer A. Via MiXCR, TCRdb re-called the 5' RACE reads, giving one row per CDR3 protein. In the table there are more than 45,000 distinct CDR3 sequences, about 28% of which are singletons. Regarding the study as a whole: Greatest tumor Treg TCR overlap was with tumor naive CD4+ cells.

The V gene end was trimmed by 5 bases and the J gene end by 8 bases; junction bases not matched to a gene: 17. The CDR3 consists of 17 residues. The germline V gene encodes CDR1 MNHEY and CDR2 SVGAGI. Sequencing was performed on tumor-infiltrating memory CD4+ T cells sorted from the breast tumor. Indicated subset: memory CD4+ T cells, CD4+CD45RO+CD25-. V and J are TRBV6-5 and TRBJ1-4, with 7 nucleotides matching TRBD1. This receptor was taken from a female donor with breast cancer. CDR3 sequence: CASSISTGTEGVEKLFF. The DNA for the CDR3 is TGTGCCAGCAGTATATCGACAGGGACGGAGGGAGTGGAAAAACTGTTTTTT.